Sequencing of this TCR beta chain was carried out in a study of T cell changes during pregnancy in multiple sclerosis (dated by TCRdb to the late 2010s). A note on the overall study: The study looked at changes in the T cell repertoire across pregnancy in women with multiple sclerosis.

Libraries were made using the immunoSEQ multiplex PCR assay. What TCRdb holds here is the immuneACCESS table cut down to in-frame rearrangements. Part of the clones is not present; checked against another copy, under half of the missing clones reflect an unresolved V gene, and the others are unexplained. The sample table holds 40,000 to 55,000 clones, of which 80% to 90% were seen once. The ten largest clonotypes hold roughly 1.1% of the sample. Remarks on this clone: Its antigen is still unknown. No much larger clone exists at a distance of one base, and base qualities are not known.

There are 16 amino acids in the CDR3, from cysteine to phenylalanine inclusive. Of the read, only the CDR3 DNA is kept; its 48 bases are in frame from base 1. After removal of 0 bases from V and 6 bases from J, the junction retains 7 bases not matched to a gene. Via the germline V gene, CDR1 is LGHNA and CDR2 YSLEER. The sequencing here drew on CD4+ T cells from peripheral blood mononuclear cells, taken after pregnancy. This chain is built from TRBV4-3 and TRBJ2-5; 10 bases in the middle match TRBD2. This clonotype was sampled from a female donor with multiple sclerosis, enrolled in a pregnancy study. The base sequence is TGCGCCAGCAGCCAAGAAGGAGCGGGAGGGCCGAAGACCCAGTACTTC. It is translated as CASSQEGAGGPKTQYF.